The 29 T cell receptor beta chains presented below share a single source sample, sequenced in a study of post-analysis software for immune sequencing data. The library was made from cDNA and included unique molecular identifiers. TCRdb analysed the PCR reads with MiXCR anew, one entry per CDR3 protein. This sample has 160,000 or so distinct CDR3 sequences, with around 34% found just once. Sample: blood, taken after autologous hematopoietic stem cell transplantation. The receptors shown here come from a girl aged 10 to 17 with multiple sclerosis.

This clonotype came up many times. The chain employs TRBV11-3 and TRBJ2-7; perhaps TRBD1 as D (6 bases). V was clipped by 5 bases and J by 6 bases, with 17 bases between them. The CDR3 has 14 amino acids. Germline V CDR1 and CDR2: SGHNT, YENEEA. CDR3 DNA: TGTGCCAGCAGCGACCGGGACACCCCATTCGAGCAGTACTTC. It specifies CASSDRDTPFEQYF.

This clonotype has just a few counts. The chain employs TRBV20-1 and TRBJ2-7; 10 bases align to TRBD1. Germline loops: CDR1 DFQATT, CDR2 SNEGSKA (reference sequence). The CDR3 is 18 amino acids. With V trimmed by 3 bases and J by 1 base, 15 bases remained unmatched. CDR3 nucleotide sequence: TGCAGTGCTAGCAGGCCGGGACAGGGGTTGGGGCTTTCCTACGAGCAGTACTTC. Its translation is CSASRPGQGLGLSYEQYF.

V gene TRBV5-1 combines with J gene TRBJ1-1, with D possibly TRBD1 on 5 matching bases. Germline V gives CDR1 SGHRS, CDR2 YFSETQ. V lost 3 bases and J lost 14, with 14 bases in between. This CDR3 has 11 amino acids. CDR3: CASSSRDRVFF. The CDR3 DNA reads TGCGCCAGCAGCTCCCGGGACCGGGTCTTCTTT.

With respect to this clonotype: It is likely a read error, because the conserved phenylalanine at the end of the CDR3 is missing. This sequence joins TRBV5-6 and TRBJ1-1; no reliable D call. This CDR3 has 13 amino acids. Germline V lookup: CDR1 SGHDT, CDR2 YYEEEE. Trimming removed 4 bases from V and 6 bases from J, with 13 bases in between. DNA for the CDR3: TGTGCCAGCAGCCCACAGAGAGCGCCTGAAGCTTTCTTA. Its translation is CASSPQRAPEAFL.

This rearrangement joins TRBV3-1 to TRBJ2-1; TRBD2 matches at 13 bases. Per germline, CDR1 LGHDT and CDR2 YNNKEL (reference sequence). This CDR3 contains 17 residues. J lost 3 bases, V lost 3 bases, and 5 bases had no gene match. CDR3 coding DNA: TGTGCCAGCAGCCACGGACTAGCGGGAGTTGACTACAATGAGCAGTTCTTC. It encodes CASSHGLAGVDYNEQFF.

This clonotype was detected a few times. This chain links TRBV10-3 with TRBJ2-7; TRBD1 aligns across 9 bases. Germline CDR1 reads ENHRY; CDR2 reads SYGVKD. Unmatched junction bases numbered 4, after V lost 3 bases and J lost 4 bases. The CDR3 sequence is 14 residues long. CDR3 nucleotide sequence: TGTGCCATCAGTGACCAGGACAGGGGTTACGAGCAGTACTTC. Its translation is CAISDQDRGYEQYF.

In this sample, this clonotype turned up a few times. J is TRBJ2-7 and V is TRBV29-1; 8 positions agree with TRBD1. This CDR3 has 13 residues. V lost 5 bases, J lost 9 bases, and 12 bases stayed unmatched. CDR1 and CDR2 (germline): SQVTM, ANQGSEA. The CDR3: CSVPGTGIPVQYF. CDR3 sequence (DNA): TGCAGCGTTCCCGGGACAGGTATTCCGGTGCAGTACTTC.

Many counts were recorded for this clonotype. The chain joins TRBV10-3 to TRBJ1-2; D not certain. The CDR3 contains 12 residues. Per the germline V gene, CDR1 is ENHRY and CDR2 is SYGVKD. Trimming took 6 bases from V and 3 from J, leaving 8 bases between them. The CDR3 DNA follows: TGTGCCATCAGAGAGACGGACTATGGCTACACCTTC. This sequence encodes CAIRETDYGYTF.

V is TRBV27 and J is TRBJ1-2, with D uncertain. This CDR3 comprises 14 residues. With 5 bases removed from V and 7 bases from J, the gap between germline ends came to 17 bases. Germline-derived CDR1 and CDR2 are MNHEY and SMNVEV (reference sequence). In DNA form, the CDR3 reads TGTGCCAGCAGTCCGGAACAGAGGCTGGGTGGCTACACCTTC. Amino acids: CASSPEQRLGGYTF.

J is TRBJ2-3 and V is TRBV20-1, with 8 bases aligning to TRBD1. Germline CDR1 DFQATT, CDR2 SNEGSKA (reference sequence). CDR3 length: 15 amino acids. Losses at the gene ends were 3 bases for V and 2 bases for J; bases not matched to a gene: 7. The CDR3 is CSASPPQGVTDTQYF. CDR3 DNA: TGCAGTGCTAGTCCCCCACAGGGGGTCACAGATACGCAGTATTTT.

This chain links TRBV24-1 with TRBJ2-1, with 7 bases that match TRBD2. The V segment lost 4 bases and the J segment 2 bases; nucleotides outside the gene matches: 7. The CDR3 runs 16 residues. From germline, CDR1 is KGHDR and CDR2 SFDVKD. This CDR3 reads CATSDPGLTPYNEQFF. CDR3 in DNA: TGTGCCACCAGTGACCCGGGACTAACACCCTACAATGAGCAGTTCTTC.

The CDR3 spells CASSLPTSPDNEQFF. CDR3 in DNA: TGTGCCAGCAGCCTCCCGACTAGTCCGGACAATGAGCAGTTCTTC. The chain is built from TRBV7-2 and TRBJ2-1, with a weak D call TRBD2 (6 bases). The V gene lost 5 bases and the J gene lost 5 bases, with 16 bases spanning the gap. Germline lookup yields CDR1 SGHTA and CDR2 FQGNSA. The CDR3 totals 15 residues.

This rearrangement joins TRBV6-5 to TRBJ2-7; no clear D gene. Germline lookup yields CDR1 MNHEY and CDR2 SVGAGI. Trimming took off 3 bases at V and 6 bases at J, with 6 bases between the two ends. This CDR3 has 11 amino acids. The CDR3 region has the DNA TGTGCCAGCAGTTATGTTGGCGAGCAGTACTTC. Protein sequence: CASSYVGEQYF.

This clonotype was observed a handful of times. The CDR3 region is CSADRLAGGPKIGETQYF. The DNA of the CDR3 is TGCAGTGCGGACCGACTAGCGGGAGGGCCGAAGATCGGCGAGACCCAGTACTTC. V gene TRBV20-1 combines with J gene TRBJ2-5, with 14 bases lining up with TRBD2. CDR1 is DFQATT, CDR2 SNEGSKA, per germline (reference sequence). Trimming at V came to 6 bases and at J to 5 bases, leaving 17 bases not matched to a gene. This CDR3 is built from 18 residues.

This chain joins TRBV29-1 and TRBJ2-1; TRBD2 aligns across 11 bases. V gave up 7 bases and J gave up 3 bases; unmatched junction bases: 2. This CDR3 has 13 amino acids. The germline CDR1 and CDR2 sequences are SQVTM and ANQGSEA. DNA for the CDR3: TGCAGCGGGGGACTAGCGGACTACAATGAGCAGTTCTTC. Its protein product is CSGGLADYNEQFF.

V and J are TRBV20-1 and TRBJ2-5; D ambiguous. The CDR3 is 13 residues long. CDR1 and CDR2 (germline): DFQATT, SNEGSKA (reference sequence). V lost 0 bases and J lost 2, with 7 bases in between. The CDR3 loop is CSARDQRQETQYF. DNA of the CDR3: TGCAGTGCTAGAGATCAAAGGCAAGAGACCCAGTACTTC.

The table lists this clonotype with a few counts. The V and J genes are TRBV7-9 and TRBJ2-5; TRBD2 is a possible D gene (6 bases). CDR3 size: 14 residues. Between the trimmed V and J ends, which lost 10 bases and 1 base, there was a span of 16 bases. Germline CDR1 is SEHNR and CDR2 is FQNEAQ (reference sequence). CDR3 in amino acids: CATTFGGTQETQYF. The CDR3 DNA is TGTGCCACCACGTTTGGCGGGACCCAAGAGACCCAGTACTTC.

The chain carries TRBV6-1 and TRBJ2-5; D call uncertain. The CDR3 runs 11 residues. Trimming pared 1 base from V and 13 bases from J, leaving 10 bases between. The V gene's germline CDR1 is MNHNS and CDR2 SASEGT. CDR3 residues: CASSEEAGGYF. In DNA, the CDR3 is TGTGCCAGCAGTGAAGAGGCAGGCGGGTACTTC.

A few counts support this clonotype. The rearrangement links TRBV20-1 to TRBJ2-5, with 8 positions matching TRBD1. Trimming took 2 bases from V and 2 from J; bases not matched to a gene: 16. Germline values: CDR1 DFQATT, CDR2 SNEGSKA (reference sequence). The length of the CDR3 is 18 residues. CDR3 nucleotide sequence: TGCAGTGCTAGAAGAGCCCCCGGACAGGGAATTGGTCAAGAGACCCAGTACTTC. This gives the protein CSARRAPGQGIGQETQYF.

There are many counts of this clonotype. The chain carries TRBV27 and TRBJ2-7; TRBD2 matches at 10 bases. Per the germline V gene, CDR1 is MNHEY and CDR2 is SMNVEV (reference sequence). After removal of 4 bases from V and 4 bases from J, the junction contained 1 base not matched to a gene. This CDR3 is 13 amino acids long. The CDR3 DNA is TGTGCCAGCAGTTCGACTAGCGGGTACGAGCAGTACTTC. Encoded protein: CASSSTSGYEQYF.

This clonotype has a handful of counts. The chain carries TRBV15 and TRBJ1-5, with D perhaps TRBD1 (5 bases). The V end lost 8 bases, the J end lost 5 bases, and 13 bases lay between the germline ends. The CDR3 covers 13 residues. In germline, CDR1 is LNHNV, CDR2 YYDKDF (reference sequence). The CDR3 region is CATGGRLDQPQHF. DNA for the CDR3: TGTGCCACCGGGGGGAGGCTTGATCAGCCCCAGCATTTT.

The chain links TRBV5-4 to TRBJ2-7, with D maybe TRBD2 (7 bases). With 4 bases removed from V and 2 bases from J, the gap between germline ends came to 13 bases. This CDR3 is 14 amino acids long. Germline CDR1 and CDR2: SGHNT and YYREEE (reference sequence). For the CDR3, the DNA is TGTGCCAGCAGCCCGGAGGGGGGGGCCTACGAGCAGTACTTC. This codes for CASSPEGGAYEQYF.

The chain joins TRBV7-6 to TRBJ2-1; TRBD2 is a possible D gene (7 bases). The V gene lost 1 base and the J gene lost 9 bases, with 16 bases spanning the gap. Germline assignment: CDR1 SGHVS and CDR2 FNYEAQ. This CDR3 is 15 amino acids long. CDR3 sequence reads: CASSLVGLGGGEQFF. DNA for the CDR3: TGTGCCAGCAGCTTAGTAGGATTAGGGGGGGGTGAGCAGTTCTTC.

The chain uses TRBV20-1 and TRBJ2-7, with 10 bases identical to TRBD2. With the DNA end fitting TRBJ2-5 better, the J assignment may be wrong. The CDR3 has 16 amino acids. Looked up from germline, CDR1 is DFQATT and CDR2 is SNEGSKA (reference sequence). The CDR3 sequence is CSARTLAGGPPGTQYF. The CDR3 region has the DNA TGCAGTGCTAGGACGTTAGCGGGAGGTCCCCCGGGGACCCAGTACTTC.

The chain is built from TRBV20-1 and TRBJ1-4; TRBD1 matches at 7 bases. V trimming: 1 base; J trimming: 7 bases; junction bases outside the gene matches: 3. Germline CDR1 is DFQATT and CDR2 is SNEGSKA (reference sequence). The length of the CDR3 is 13 residues. Here the CDR3 reads CSARAPGGEKLFF. CDR3 coding DNA: TGCAGTGCTAGAGCCCCAGGGGGTGAAAAACTGTTTTTT.

The chain links TRBV12-3 or TRBV12-4 to TRBJ1-5; 10 bases agree with TRBD1. V lost 6 bases to trimming and J lost 3 bases; unmatched junction nucleotides: 8. This CDR3 has 16 residues. The CDR3 here is CASRQRDRGNNQPQHF. DNA for the CDR3: TGTGCCAGCAGACAAAGGGACAGGGGAAACAATCAGCCCCAGCATTTT.

Worth noting for this clonotype: This may stem from a read error, because a much larger clone lies one nucleotide away. This chain links TRBV29-1 with TRBJ2-6, with a weak D call TRBD1 (6 bases). CDR1 is SQVTM, CDR2 ANQGSEA, per germline. The CDR3 sequence is 13 residues long. The CDR3 loop reads CSFTGSGANALTF. The DNA of the CDR3 is TGCAGCTTTACAGGGTCTGGGGCCAACGCCCTGACTTTC.

The chain couples TRBV20-1 to TRBJ2-1; D may be TRBD2 (5 bases). Germline V gives CDR1 DFQATT, CDR2 SNEGSKA (reference sequence). This CDR3 has 14 amino acids. Trimming removed 0 bases at V and 10 bases at J, with 16 bases between. CDR3 protein: CSARDSFGKAEQFF. The CDR3, as DNA: TGCAGTGCTAGAGATTCATTCGGGAAAGCGGAGCAGTTCTTC.

J is TRBJ2-1 and V is TRBV20-1; 7 bases are a match to TRBD1. Germline CDR1 reads DFQATT; CDR2 reads SNEGSKA (reference sequence). V lost 6 bases to trimming and J lost 1 base; unmatched junction nucleotides: 3. This CDR3 region has 13 residues. CDR3 loop: CSAPGGSYNEQFF. CDR3 coding DNA: TGCAGTGCCCCAGGGGGATCCTACAATGAGCAGTTCTTC.